This T cell receptor (beta chain) was recorded in a study of blood T cell repertoires in COVID-19. The repertoire was sequenced with immunoSEQ multiplex PCR; TCRdb's copy has only in-frame clones and lacks some. The table records a few hundred thousand clones, about 85% of them present only once. Per germline, CDR1 LGHDT and CDR2 YNNKEL (reference sequence). Trimming removed 4 bases from V and 7 bases from J; junction bases left unmatched: 7. CDR3 length: 14 residues. The material sequenced was PBMCs or T cells enriched from blood (not recorded which). V is TRBV3-1 (or the pseudogene TRBV3-2) and J is TRBJ1-2; 9 positions agree with TRBD1. The receptor was derived from a woman aged 50 to 60 who had been exposed to COVID-19. CDR3: CASSRPQGAGGYTF. Here the CDR3 DNA reads TGTGCCAGCAGCCGACCACAGGGGGCGGGTGGCTACACCTTC.